Each of the 14 T cell receptor beta chains below was sequenced from the same sample in a study of blood T cell repertoires in COVID-19. Libraries were prepared by immunoSEQ multiplex PCR; TCRdb keeps only in-frame clonotypes and omits some of them. The profile covers 110,000 to 150,000 clones, with 65% to 80% appearing a single time and roughly 4.2% taken by the ten largest. Specimen: peripheral blood. The receptors were sampled from a man in his 60s with acute or convalescent COVID-19.

The gene calls are TRBV25-1 and TRBJ1-1; the D is unclear. This CDR3 has 12 residues. CDR1 is MGHDK and CDR2 is SYGVNS in the germline V gene. Trimming took off 5 bases at V and 4 bases at J, with 8 bases between the two ends. CDR3 in DNA: TGTGCCAGCAGTCTTGAGGGCACTGAAGCTTTCTTT. Translation: CASSLEGTEAFF.

This chain links TRBV5-4 with TRBJ1-3; 8 positions agree with TRBD1. The V gene's germline CDR1 is SGHNT and CDR2 YYREEE (reference sequence). V lost 3 bases, J lost 2 bases, and 7 bases stayed unmatched. The CDR3 totals 16 residues. This chain's CDR3 is CASSSPGTGAGNTIYF. For the CDR3, the DNA is TGTGCCAGCAGCTCCCCCGGGACAGGAGCTGGAAACACCATATATTTT.

The J gene is TRBJ1-5, the V gene TRBV5-1; D might be TRBD1 (6 bases). Trimming shortened V by 0 bases and J by 1 base, and 8 bases separated the two germline ends. Germline CDR1 reads SGHRS; CDR2 reads YFSETQ. The CDR3 extends over 15 amino acids. CDR3 DNA sequence: TGCGCCAGCAGCTTGGGGACAGAAAGCAATCAGCCCCAGCATTTT. Its translation is CASSLGTESNQPQHF.

V and J are TRBV10-2 and TRBJ2-7; 9 bases line up with TRBD2. From germline, CDR1 is WSHSY and CDR2 SAAADI. The CDR3 is 15 residues long. Trimming cost V 2 bases and J 2 bases; bases outside gene matches: 4. The CDR3 loop is CASSEPGLAPYEQYF. In DNA, the CDR3 is TGCGCCAGCAGTGAGCCGGGACTAGCACCCTACGAGCAGTACTTC.

The chain uses TRBV7-9 and TRBJ2-7, with 7 bases lining up with TRBD1. CDR3 size: 14 residues. Germline values: CDR1 SEHNR, CDR2 FQNEAQ (reference sequence). The ends lost 4 bases at V and 4 bases at J; junction bases unmatched: 7. Written as DNA, the CDR3 is TGTGCCAGCAGCTCACGACAGGGACGGTACGAGCAGTACTTC. This codes for CASSSRQGRYEQYF. Full variable domain (rest looked up from reference TRBV7-9 and TRBJ2-7): DTGVSQNPRHKITKRGQNVTFRCDPISEHNRLYWYRQTLGQGPEFLTYFQNEAQLEKSRLLSDRFSAERPKGSFSTLEIQRTEQGDSAMYLCASSSRQGRYEQYFGPGTRLTVT.

This clone was found a few times. The chain links TRBV21-1 to TRBJ2-2; the table calls TRBD2, which could not be checked here. TRBV21-1 is tagged as a pseudogene. The CDR3 contains 18 residues. As DNA, the CDR3 is TGTGCCAGCAGCAAATCCGGGGGGGCCCCCCGGGACACCGGGGAGCTGTTTTTT. Amino acid sequence: CASSKSGGAPRDTGELFF.

In DNA, the CDR3 is TGTGCCAGCAGCGCGCAAAGCGGTCTAGCGGGAGGAAGTACCCAGTACTTC. Protein sequence: CASSAQSGLAGGSTQYF. The chain recombines TRBV7-2 with TRBJ2-5; 11 nucleotides match TRBD2. The CDR3 has 17 amino acids. After removal of 5 bases from V and 8 bases from J, the junction contained 16 bases not matched to a gene. Germline-derived CDR1 and CDR2 are SGHTA and FQGNSA. Combining the CDR3 with reference TRBV7-2 and TRBJ2-5 gives the whole variable domain GAGVSQSPSNKVTEKGKDVELRCDPISGHTALYWYRQSLGQGLEFLIYFQGNSAPDKSGLPSDRFSAERTGGSVSTLTIQRTQQEDSAVYLCASSAQSGLAGGSTQYFGPGTRLLVL.

As DNA, the CDR3 is TGTGCCAGCAGTCAGGACAGGGGTAATGAAAAACTGTTTTTT. This translates into CASSQDRGNEKLFF. This chain links TRBV11-2 with TRBJ1-4, with 9 bases lining up with TRBD1. The CDR3 runs 14 residues. Germline V gene lookup returns CDR1 SGHAT and CDR2 FQNNGV. The V gene end was trimmed by 6 bases and the J gene end by 4 bases; junction bases not matched to a gene: 3.

The chain is built from TRBV19 and TRBJ2-2; 10 positions match TRBD2. The CDR3 is made up of 15 amino acids. Per germline, CDR1 LNHDA and CDR2 SQIVND (reference sequence). The V gene end was trimmed by 3 bases and the J gene end by 3 bases; junction bases not matched to a gene: 1. The CDR3, as DNA: TGTGCCAGTAGTATCCTAGCGGGAGACACCGGGGAGCTGTTTTTT. Protein: CASSILAGDTGELFF. Complete variable domain (other parts from reference TRBV19 and TRBJ2-2): DGGITQSPKYLFRKEGQNVTLSCEQNLNHDAMYWYRQDPGQGLRLIYYSQIVNDFQKGDIAEGYSVSREKKESFPLTVTSAQKNPTAFYLCASSILAGDTGELFFGEGSRLTVL.

CDR3 DNA: TGTGCCAGCAGTGAGGGCGACACAGATACGCAGTATTTT. Residues: CASSEGDTDTQYF. The V and J genes are TRBV12-3 or TRBV12-4 and TRBJ2-3; TRBD2 might be the D (5 bases). The CDR3 loop spans 13 amino acids. V was cut by 5 bases and J by 2 bases, with 8 bases left in between.

This chain uses TRBV7-2 with TRBJ1-2; no clear D gene. From germline, CDR1 is SGHTA and CDR2 FQGNSA. This CDR3 comprises 12 residues. Trimming pared 5 bases from V and 8 bases from J, leaving 12 bases between. DNA of the CDR3: TGTGCCAGCAGCGCGGGAGAGAGGGGCTACACCTTC. Protein product: CASSAGERGYTF. The whole variable domain, filled in from reference TRBV7-2 and TRBJ1-2, reads GAGVSQSPSNKVTEKGKDVELRCDPISGHTALYWYRQSLGQGLEFLIYFQGNSAPDKSGLPSDRFSAERTGGSVSTLTIQRTQQEDSAVYLCASSAGERGYTFGSGTRLTVV.

The chain joins TRBV27 to TRBJ1-6; the D is unclear. V shed 8 bases and J shed 7 bases, with 9 bases lying between them. Per germline, CDR1 MNHEY and CDR2 SMNVEV (reference sequence). This CDR3 region has 12 residues. CDR3 in amino acids: CASRDTNSPLHF. For the CDR3, the DNA is TGTGCCAGCCGCGACACAAATTCACCCCTCCACTTT.

The V call is TRBV6-6, the J call TRBJ1-5; 8 nucleotides match TRBD1. Germline V gives CDR1 MNHNY, CDR2 SVGAGI (reference sequence). The V and J ends lost 6 bases and 6 bases, in that order; junction bases with no gene match: 7. CDR3 size: 14 residues. CDR3 nucleotide sequence: TGTGCCAGCAGGTATATACAGGGGGGTCAGCCCCAGCATTTT. Translating it yields CASRYIQGGQPQHF.

The chain joins TRBV28 to TRBJ2-7; 9 bases agree with TRBD1. Germline trimming cut 6 bases from V and 6 bases from J; bases unmatched to any gene: 9. Germline V gene sequence: CDR1 MDHEN, CDR2 SYDVKM. There are 14 residues in the CDR3. CDR3 sequence reads: CASSAGTGLGEQYF. In DNA form, the CDR3 reads TGTGCCAGCAGCGCCGGGACAGGGCTCGGCGAGCAGTACTTC.